The source of this T cell receptor (beta chain) is a study of blood T cell repertoires in COVID-19. On the study more broadly: Whether acute or convalescent, the COVID-19 samples came from the United States, Italy and Spain.

Membership in each cohort depended on participant-reported clinical history. Authors' methods: Scientists estimated how many nucleated cells there were by amplifying reference gene primers. Assay used: immunoSEQ multiplex PCR; TCRdb lists only in-frame clones, some missing. Clonal size and the V and J genes are those of that table, whereas D and trimming came from the DNA. The table shows more than 200,000 clones, with 75% to 90% occurring only once. V trimming: 7 bases; J trimming: 5 bases; junction bases outside the gene matches: 9. Per germline, CDR1 MNHEY and CDR2 SMNVEV (reference sequence). This CDR3 has 15 residues.

The clonotype was recovered from a woman between 25 and 40 years old who had recovered from COVID-19. This chain links TRBV27 with TRBJ1-5, with TRBD1 matching 9 bases. The material sequenced was PBMCs or T cells enriched from blood (not recorded which). As DNA, the CDR3 is TGTGCCAGCAACAAGGACAGGGGAGAAGATCAGCCCCAGCATTTT. It is translated as CASNKDRGEDQPQHF.